This T cell receptor (beta chain) emerged from a study of blood T cell repertoires in COVID-19. Background on the study: The origin of the acute and convalescent COVID-19 samples was the United States, Italy and Spain. In each case, the material was cDNA or gDNA derived from T cells, B-cell-depleted T cells, or PBMCs.

Per germline, CDR1 SGHNT and CDR2 YYREEE (reference sequence). The CDR3 is 19 amino acids. V shed 4 bases and J 1 base; nucleotides not matched to a gene: 12. TCRdb's copy holds only in-frame clones and misses some; the assay was immunoSEQ multiplex PCR. This table holds under 250,000 clones, roughly 85% found once. No more than 2 weeks before study entry, exposed participants had met a case of COVID-19. The sequenced material came from PBMCs or T cells enriched from blood (not recorded which). The TCR sequence derives from a woman aged 45-65 years who had been exposed to COVID-19. The V gene is TRBV5-4, the J gene TRBJ2-6; 9 positions match TRBD1. In DNA, the CDR3 is TGTGCCAGCAGCCCTCCCCCGGGACAGGGCCTGTCTGGGGCCAACGTCCTGACTTTC. This sequence encodes CASSPPPGQGLSGANVLTF.